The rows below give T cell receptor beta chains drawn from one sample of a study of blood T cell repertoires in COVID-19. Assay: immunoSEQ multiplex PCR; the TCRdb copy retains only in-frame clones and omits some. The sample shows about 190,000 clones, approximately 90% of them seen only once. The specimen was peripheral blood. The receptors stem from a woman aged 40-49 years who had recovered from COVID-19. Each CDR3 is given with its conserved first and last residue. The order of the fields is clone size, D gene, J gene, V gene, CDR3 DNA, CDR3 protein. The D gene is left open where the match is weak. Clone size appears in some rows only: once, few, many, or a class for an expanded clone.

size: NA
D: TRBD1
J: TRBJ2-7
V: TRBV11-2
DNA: TGTGCCAGCAGCTTGGTACAGGGGAACCCCTACGAGCAGTACTTC
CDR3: CASSLVQGNPYEQYF

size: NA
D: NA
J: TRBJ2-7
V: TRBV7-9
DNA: TGTGCCAGCAGCTACGCCTCAGGGGCAAAGTACTTC
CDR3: CASSYASGAKYF

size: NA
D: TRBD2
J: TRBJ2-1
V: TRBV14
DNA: TGTGCCAGCAGCCGAGGACTAGAGGATGAGCAGTTCTTC
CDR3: CASSRGLEDEQFF

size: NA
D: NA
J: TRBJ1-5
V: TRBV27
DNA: TGTGCCAGCGCCCACAGGGTTAGCAATCAGCCCCAGCATTTT
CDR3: CASAHRVSNQPQHF

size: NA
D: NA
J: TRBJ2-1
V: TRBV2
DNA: TGTGCCGAAGCAGGTGCAAGGCGGGACCTCCTAAGCGATGAGCAGTTCTTC
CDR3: CAEAGARRDLLSDEQFF

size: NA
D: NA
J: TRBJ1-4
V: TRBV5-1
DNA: TGCGCCAGCAGCATAGGGACACTAGGGGAAAAACTGTTTTTT
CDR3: CASSIGTLGEKLFF

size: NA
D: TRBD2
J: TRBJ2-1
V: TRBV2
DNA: TGTGCCAGCGGAAAGCTAGCGGGGGTCGACAATGAGCAGTTCTTC
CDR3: CASGKLAGVDNEQFF

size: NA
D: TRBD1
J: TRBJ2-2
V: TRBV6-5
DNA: TGTGCCAGCAGTTACAGAGACAGGGGCTTTGGTGAGCTGTTTTTT
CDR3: CASSYRDRGFGELFF

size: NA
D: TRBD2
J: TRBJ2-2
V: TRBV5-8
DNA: TGTGCCAGCCGACTAGCGGGAGTGGACGGGGAGCTGTTTTTT
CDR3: CASRLAGVDGELFF

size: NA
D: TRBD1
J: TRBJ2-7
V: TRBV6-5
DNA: TGTGCCAGCACCGGACAGGGAACCTACGAGCAGTACTTC
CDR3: CASTGQGTYEQYF

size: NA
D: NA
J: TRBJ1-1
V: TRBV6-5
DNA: TGTGCCAGCAGACCCCCTACATGGGGCCAGACTGAAGCTTTCTTT
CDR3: CASRPPTWGQTEAFF

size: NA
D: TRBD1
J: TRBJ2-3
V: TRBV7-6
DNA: TGTGCCAGCAGCTCTACGGGACAGGGGGCGACAGATACGCAGTATTTT
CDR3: CASSSTGQGATDTQYF

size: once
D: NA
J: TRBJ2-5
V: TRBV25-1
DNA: TGTGCCAGCAGTGGGGGCGGATCTCCGTACCAAGAGACCCAGTACTTC
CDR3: CASSGGGSPYQETQYF

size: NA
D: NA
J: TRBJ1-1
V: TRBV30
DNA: TGTGCCTGGAATGGCCAGTTAAACACTGAAGCTTTCTTT
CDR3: CAWNGQLNTEAFF

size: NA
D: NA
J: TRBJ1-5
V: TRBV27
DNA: TGTGCCAGCAGGGACGGGACTCCGAATCAGCCCCAGCATTTT
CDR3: CASRDGTPNQPQHF

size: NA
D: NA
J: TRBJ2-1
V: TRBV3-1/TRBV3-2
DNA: TGTGCCAGCAGCCAAGTGGGGATCCGGGGTAGCAATGAGCAGTTCTTC
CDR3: CASSQVGIRGSNEQFF

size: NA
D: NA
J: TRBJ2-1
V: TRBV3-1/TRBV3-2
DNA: TGTGCCAGCAGCACCTTTGGGGTAGCGAAAGAGCAGTTCTTC
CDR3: CASSTFGVAKEQFF

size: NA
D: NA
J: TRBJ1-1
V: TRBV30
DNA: TGTGCCTGGAGTGCCAACAGGGACACTGAAGCTTTCTTT
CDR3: CAWSANRDTEAFF

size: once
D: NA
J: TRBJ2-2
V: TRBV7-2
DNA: TGTGCCAGCAGCTCACAGGCCGGGGAGCTGTTTTTT
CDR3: CASSSQAGELFF

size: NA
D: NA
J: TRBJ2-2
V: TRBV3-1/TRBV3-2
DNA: TGTGCCAGCAGCCAAGAGGCCCCCGGGGAGCTGTTTTTT
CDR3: CASSQEAPGELFF

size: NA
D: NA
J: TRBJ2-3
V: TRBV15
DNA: TGTGCCACCAGCAGAGATCGTCTCCTTTCGCAGTATTTT
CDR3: CATSRDRLLSQYF

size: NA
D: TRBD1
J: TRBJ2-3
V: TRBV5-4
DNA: TGTGCCAGCAGTCGTACAGGACAGGGAACAGATACGCAGTATTTT
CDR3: CASSRTGQGTDTQYF

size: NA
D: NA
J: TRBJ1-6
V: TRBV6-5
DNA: TGTGCCAGCGAGGAAATGAGCTCCTATAATTCACCCCTCCACTTT
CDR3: CASEEMSSYNSPLHF

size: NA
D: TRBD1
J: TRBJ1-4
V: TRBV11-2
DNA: TGTGCCAGCAGCCTAGACAGGGGAGAAAAACTGTTTTTT
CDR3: CASSLDRGEKLFF

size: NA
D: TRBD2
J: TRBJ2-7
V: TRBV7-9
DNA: TGTGCCAGCAGCTCTTCCGCCCGGCGGGGGGCGCCCAGTAAAGAGCAGTACTTC
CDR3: CASSSSARRGAPSKEQYF

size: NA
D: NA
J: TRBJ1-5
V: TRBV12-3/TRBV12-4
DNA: TGTGCCAGCATGCTCACGGGTCAGCCCCAGCATTTT
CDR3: CASMLTGQPQHF

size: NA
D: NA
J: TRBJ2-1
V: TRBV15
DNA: TGTGCCACCAGCAGCCCCGAGTTAGGGGGTGCCTACAATGAGCAGTTCTTC
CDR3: CATSSPELGGAYNEQFF

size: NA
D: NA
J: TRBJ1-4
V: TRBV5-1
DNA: TGCGCCAGCACGACAGTCTTTGCAACTAATGAAAAACTGTTTTTT
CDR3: CASTTVFATNEKLFF

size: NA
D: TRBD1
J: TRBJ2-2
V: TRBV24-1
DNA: TGTGCCACAGGGGGCCCCGCCGGGGAGCTGTTTTTT
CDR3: CATGGPAGELFF

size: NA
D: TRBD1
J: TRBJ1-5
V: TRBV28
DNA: TGTGCCAGCAGTTCCCCAGGGGGCCTCGGGGGGAATCAGCCCCAGCATTTT
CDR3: CASSSPGGLGGNQPQHF

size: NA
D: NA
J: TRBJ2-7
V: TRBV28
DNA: TGTGCCAGTACATGGAGCTCCTACGAGCAGTACTTC
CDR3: CASTWSSYEQYF

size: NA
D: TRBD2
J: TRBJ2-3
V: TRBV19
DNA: TGTGCCAGTAGGAGCGGGGGAGTCACAGATACGCAGTATTTT
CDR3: CASRSGGVTDTQYF

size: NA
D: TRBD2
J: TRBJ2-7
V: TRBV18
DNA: TGTGCCAGCTCACCTTCTAGCGGGAGGGCCTCTTCGCCCCACGAGCAGTACTTC
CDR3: CASSPSSGRASSPHEQYF

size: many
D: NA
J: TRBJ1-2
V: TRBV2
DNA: TGTGCCAGCAGTGAGGGGGGGAGCTATGGCTACACCTTC
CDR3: CASSEGGSYGYTF

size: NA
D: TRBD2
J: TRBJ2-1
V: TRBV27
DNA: TGTGCCAGCAGTCCCCGGACTAGCGGGAGCAATGAGCAGTTCTTC
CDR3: CASSPRTSGSNEQFF

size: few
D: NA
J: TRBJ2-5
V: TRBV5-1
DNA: TGCGCCAGCAGCCCCCAGCGGGAGACCCAGTACTTC
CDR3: CASSPQRETQYF

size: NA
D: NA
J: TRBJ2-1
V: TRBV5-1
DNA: TGCGCCAGCAGCTCAACAGGGATGGAGCAGTTCTTC
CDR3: CASSSTGMEQFF

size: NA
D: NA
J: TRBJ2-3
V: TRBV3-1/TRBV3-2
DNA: TGTGCCAGCAGCCCCCCGGGCACAGATACGCAGTATTTT
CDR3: CASSPPGTDTQYF

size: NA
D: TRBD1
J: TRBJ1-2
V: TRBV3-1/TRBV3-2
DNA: TGTGCCAGCAGCACCCCGGGACAGGGGGCTTTCTTCACCTTC
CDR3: CASSTPGQGAFFTF

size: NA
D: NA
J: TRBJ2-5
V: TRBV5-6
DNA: TGTGCCAGCACCCTTCAAGGGGGGACCCAGTACTTC
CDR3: CASTLQGGTQYF

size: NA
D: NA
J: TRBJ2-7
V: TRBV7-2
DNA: TGTGCCAGCAGCCCAGCAACAGTCTCCTACGAGCAGTACTTC
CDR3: CASSPATVSYEQYF

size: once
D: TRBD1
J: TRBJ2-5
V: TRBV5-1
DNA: TGCGCCAGCAGCTTTCAGGGGGACCTACGGGAGACCCAGTACTTC
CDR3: CASSFQGDLRETQYF